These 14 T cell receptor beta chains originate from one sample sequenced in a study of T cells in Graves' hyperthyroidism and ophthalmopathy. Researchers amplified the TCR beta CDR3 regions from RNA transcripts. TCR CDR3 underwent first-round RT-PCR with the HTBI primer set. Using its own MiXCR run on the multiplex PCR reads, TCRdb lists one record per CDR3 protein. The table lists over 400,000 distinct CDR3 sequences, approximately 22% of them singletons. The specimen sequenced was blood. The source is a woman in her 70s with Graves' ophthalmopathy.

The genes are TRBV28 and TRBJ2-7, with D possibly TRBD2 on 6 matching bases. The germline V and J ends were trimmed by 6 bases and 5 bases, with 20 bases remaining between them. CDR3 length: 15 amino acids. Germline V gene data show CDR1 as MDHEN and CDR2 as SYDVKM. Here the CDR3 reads CASSPWSGSQNEQYF. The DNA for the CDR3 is TGTGCCAGCAGCCCCTGGTCCGGGAGCCAGAACGAGCAGTACTTC.

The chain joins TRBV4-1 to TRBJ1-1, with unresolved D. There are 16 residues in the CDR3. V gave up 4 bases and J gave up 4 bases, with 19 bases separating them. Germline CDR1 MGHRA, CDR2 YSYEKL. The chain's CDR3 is CASSPPGSRLITEAFF. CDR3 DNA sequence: TGCGCCAGCAGCCCACCCGGCAGCCGGTTAATCACTGAAGCTTTCTTT.

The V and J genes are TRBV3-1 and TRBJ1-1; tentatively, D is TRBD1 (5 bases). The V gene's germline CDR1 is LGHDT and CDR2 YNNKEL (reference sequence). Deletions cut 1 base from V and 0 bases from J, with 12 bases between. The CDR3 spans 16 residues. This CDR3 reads CASSQVPRDMNTEAFF. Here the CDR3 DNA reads TGTGCCAGCAGCCAAGTCCCCAGGGATATGAACACTGAAGCTTTCTTT.

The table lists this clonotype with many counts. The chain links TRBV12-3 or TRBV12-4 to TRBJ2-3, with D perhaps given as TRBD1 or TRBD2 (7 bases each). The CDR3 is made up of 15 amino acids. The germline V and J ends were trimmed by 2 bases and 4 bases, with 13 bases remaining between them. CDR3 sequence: CASSLQGGRSDTQYF. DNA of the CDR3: TGTGCCAGCAGTTTACAGGGGGGGAGGTCAGATACGCAGTATTTT.

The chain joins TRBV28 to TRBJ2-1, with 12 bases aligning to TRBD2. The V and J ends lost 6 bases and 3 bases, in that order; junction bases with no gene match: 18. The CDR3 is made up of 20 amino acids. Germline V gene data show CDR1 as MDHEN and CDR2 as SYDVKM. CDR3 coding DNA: TGTGCCAGCAGCTACCCTGGACTAGCGGGATACTTTGCAGACTACAATGAGCAGTTCTTC. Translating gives CASSYPGLAGYFADYNEQFF.

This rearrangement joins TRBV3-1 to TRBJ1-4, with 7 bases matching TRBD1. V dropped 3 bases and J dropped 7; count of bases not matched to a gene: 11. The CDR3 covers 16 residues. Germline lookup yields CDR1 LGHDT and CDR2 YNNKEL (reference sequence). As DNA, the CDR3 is TGTGCCAGCAGCCACGGGGGGAGGGGGCGAGGTGAAAAACTGTTTTTT. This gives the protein CASSHGGRGRGEKLFF.

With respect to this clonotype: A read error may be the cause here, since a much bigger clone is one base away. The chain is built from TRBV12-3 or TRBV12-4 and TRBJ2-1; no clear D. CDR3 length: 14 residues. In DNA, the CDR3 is TGTGCCGGCAGTTTAATCGGCTCCTACAATGAGCAGTTCTTC. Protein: CAGSLIGSYNEQFF.

Here the CDR3 reads CAITQGAQGANVLTF. CDR3 bases: TGTGCCATCACTCAGGGGGCGCAAGGGGCCAACGTCCTGACTTTC. The V and J genes are TRBV10-3 and TRBJ2-6; 8 bases line up with TRBD1. J gave up 4 bases and V 7 bases, and 6 bases lay outside the gene matches. This CDR3 spans 15 amino acids. Germline assignment: CDR1 ENHRY and CDR2 SYGVKD.

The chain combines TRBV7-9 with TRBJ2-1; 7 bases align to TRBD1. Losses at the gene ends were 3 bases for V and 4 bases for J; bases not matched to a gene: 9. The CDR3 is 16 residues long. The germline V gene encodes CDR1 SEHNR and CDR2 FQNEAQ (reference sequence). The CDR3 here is CASSLGRGGIYNEQFF. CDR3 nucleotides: TGTGCCAGCAGCTTGGGTCGAGGGGGCATTTACAATGAGCAGTTCTTC.

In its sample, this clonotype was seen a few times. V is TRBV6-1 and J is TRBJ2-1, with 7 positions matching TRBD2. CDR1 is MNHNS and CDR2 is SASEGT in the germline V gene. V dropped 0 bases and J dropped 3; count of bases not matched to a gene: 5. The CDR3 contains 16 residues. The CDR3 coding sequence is TGTGCCAGCAGTGAAGCGGTGGGAGGGCTCTACAATGAGCAGTTCTTC. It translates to CASSEAVGGLYNEQFF.

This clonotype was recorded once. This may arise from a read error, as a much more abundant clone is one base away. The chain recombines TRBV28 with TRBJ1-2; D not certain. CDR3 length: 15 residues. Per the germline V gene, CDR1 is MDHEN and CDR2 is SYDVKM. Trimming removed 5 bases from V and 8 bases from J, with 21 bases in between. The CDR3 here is CASSLLQTENRGYTF. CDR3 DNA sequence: TGTGCCAGCAGTCTACTGCAGACTGAGAACCGGGGCTACACCTTC.

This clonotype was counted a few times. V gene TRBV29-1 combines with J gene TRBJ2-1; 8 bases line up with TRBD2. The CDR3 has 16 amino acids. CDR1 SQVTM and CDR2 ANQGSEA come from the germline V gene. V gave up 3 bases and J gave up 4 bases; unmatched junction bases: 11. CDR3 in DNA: TGCAGCGTTGACCTAGTGGGGACTAGACGGTACAATGAGCAGTTCTTC. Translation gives CSVDLVGTRRYNEQFF.

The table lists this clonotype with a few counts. The CDR3 region has the DNA TGTGCCAGCAGTTCCCGGACAGGGATAGGCAATCAGCCCCAGCATTTT. As protein: CASSSRTGIGNQPQHF. The V gene is TRBV6-1, the J gene TRBJ1-5; 8 positions match TRBD1. Unmatched junction bases numbered 8, after V lost 5 bases and J lost 2 bases. Germline V gives CDR1 MNHNS, CDR2 SASEGT. The CDR3 is 16 residues long.

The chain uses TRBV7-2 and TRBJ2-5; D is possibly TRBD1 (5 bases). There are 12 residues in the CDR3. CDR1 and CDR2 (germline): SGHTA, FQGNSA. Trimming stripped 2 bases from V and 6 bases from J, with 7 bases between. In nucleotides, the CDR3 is TGTGCCAGCAGCTTAAGGGGAAAGACCCAGTACTTC. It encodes CASSLRGKTQYF. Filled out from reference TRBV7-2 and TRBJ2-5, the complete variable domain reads GAGVSQSPSNKVTEKGKDVELRCDPISGHTALYWYRQSLGQGLEFLIYFQGNSAPDKSGLPSDRFSAERTGGSVSTLTIQRTQQEDSAVYLCASSLRGKTQYFGPGTRLLVL.